The TCR beta chain described here comes from a study of Ad26.COV2.S vaccination and SARS-CoV-2 variants. Generated by immunoSEQ multiplex PCR, the TCRdb table keeps only in-frame clones and is missing some. The table includes roughly 390,000 clones, about nine tenths detected once. Per the germline V gene, CDR1 is MNHEY and CDR2 is SVGAGI. This CDR3 has 15 amino acids. V lost 2 bases to trimming and J lost 3 bases, with 8 bases between them. Specified treatment: some 20 received Ad26.COV2.S at low or high dose, single or two shots; about 5 received placebo; per-sample allocation not given. All samples were drawn on day 63, counting from the first vaccine or placebo injection.

Sequences were derived from peripheral blood, sampled in a trial of Ad26.COV2.S vaccine versus placebo. V usage is TRBV6-5 and J usage is TRBJ1-6, with D unresolved. This TCR derives from a person between 18 and 65 years old who received the Ad26.COV2.S COVID-19 vaccine or a placebo. CDR3 sequence (DNA): TGTGCCAGCAGTTACGGGCAGATCTATAATTCACCCCTCCACTTT. Amino acid sequence: CASSYGQIYNSPLHF.